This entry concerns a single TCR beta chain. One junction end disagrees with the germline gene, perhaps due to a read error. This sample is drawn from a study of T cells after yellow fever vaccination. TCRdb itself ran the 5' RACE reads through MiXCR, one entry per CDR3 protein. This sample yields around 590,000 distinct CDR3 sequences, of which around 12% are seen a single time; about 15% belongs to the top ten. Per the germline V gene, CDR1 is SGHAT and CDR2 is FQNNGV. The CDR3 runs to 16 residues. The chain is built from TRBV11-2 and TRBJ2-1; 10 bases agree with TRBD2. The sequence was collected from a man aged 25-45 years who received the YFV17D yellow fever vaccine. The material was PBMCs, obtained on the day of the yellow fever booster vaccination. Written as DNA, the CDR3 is TGTGCCAGCAGCTTAGCTTGGACTAGCGGCTACAATGAGCAGTCCTTC. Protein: CASSLAWTSGYNEQSF.